This T cell receptor beta chain was retrieved from a study of chemoradiotherapy in HPV16-positive cancers. Study details: Functional T-cell assays on a couple of HPV16-positive patients' cells defined candidate HPV-specific clones and common TCR motifs.

From germline, CDR1 is SGHRS and CDR2 YFSETQ. V lost 0 bases and J 1 base, leaving 10 bases between the germline ends. This CDR3 region has 15 residues. Assay: immunoSEQ multiplex PCR; the TCRdb copy retains only in-frame clones and omits some. The repertoire has approximately 7,700 clones, roughly 84% of them found once; the top ten carry roughly 3.7%. The sample in question was tumor tissue, obtained from a patient who underwent chemoradiotherapy. The chain combines TRBV5-1 with TRBJ1-1; the D is unclear. The sequence was collected from a human donor with HPV-associated anogenital cancer. CDR3 bases: TGCGCCAGCAGCTTGGCTGGACGGACGAACACTGAAGCTTTCTTT. Its translation is CASSLAGRTNTEAFF.